Below are 8 T cell receptor beta chains sequenced from a single sample in a study of regulatory T cells in long-lasting Graves disease. Time point in this sample: newly diagnosed GD, antithyroid drugs for less than 3 months. PBMC-extracted RNA yielded the TCR library. In building TCR beta libraries, iRepertoire HTBI primers were used together with Arm-PCR of CDR3 regions. MiXCR, run by TCRdb on the multiplex PCR reads, gives a single entry per CDR3 protein. The sample holds about 620,000 distinct CDR3 sequences, roughly 16% seen once. These records were also assigned to another study, of T cells in Graves' hyperthyroidism and ophthalmopathy.

The sequenced sample was peripheral blood mononuclear cells (PBMCs), obtained at new diagnosis, from a patient treated with antithyroid drugs. The receptors stem from a woman aged 25-40 years with Graves disease.

The sample holds a few counts of this clonotype. V gene TRBV7-9 combines with J gene TRBJ2-5; TRBD2 matches 11 bases. CDR1 SEHNR and CDR2 FQNEAQ come from the germline V gene (reference sequence). The length of the CDR3 is 17 residues. V dropped 5 bases and J dropped 4; count of bases not matched to a gene: 12. The CDR3 DNA is TGTGCCAGCAGCGAGGGACTAGCGGTGAAGTCCGCAGAGACCCAGTACTTC. Its protein is CASSEGLAVKSAETQYF.

This clonotype was observed many times. V usage is TRBV12-3 or TRBV12-4 and J usage is TRBJ1-5; weak D call: TRBD1 (5 bases). The CDR3 is 13 amino acids. The V gene lost 3 bases and the J gene lost 5 bases, with 8 bases spanning the gap. The CDR3 protein is CASSLGEDQPQHF. CDR3 coding DNA: TGTGCCAGCAGTTTGGGGGAGGATCAGCCCCAGCATTTT.

This chain connects TRBV25-1 to TRBJ1-1; D not resolved. From germline, CDR1 is MGHDK and CDR2 SYGVNS. V gave up 1 base and J gave up 3 bases, with 15 bases separating them. The CDR3 is made up of 16 amino acids. The CDR3 protein is CASSESLRPGDTEAFF. The DNA of the CDR3 is TGTGCCAGCAGTGAATCTCTACGCCCTGGGGACACTGAAGCTTTCTTT.

The chain couples TRBV20-1 to TRBJ1-6; maybe TRBD1 (6 bases). Germline CDR1 and CDR2: DFQATT and SNEGSKA (reference sequence). With 5 bases removed from V and 7 bases from J, the gap between germline ends came to 21 bases. This CDR3 has 16 residues. The CDR3 loop is CSASLSKLGANSPLHF. The DNA of the CDR3 is TGCAGTGCTTCGTTATCAAAGTTGGGGGCAAATTCACCCCTCCACTTT.

This clonotype appeared once. This may come from a read error, since a much larger clone is one base off. The chain joins TRBV2 to TRBJ2-2, with 7 nucleotides matching TRBD1. The CDR3 sequence is 12 residues long. The germline gives CDR1 SNHLY, CDR2 FYNNEI. The CDR3 here is CGSSPGQGELFF. The CDR3 nucleotides read TGTGGCAGCAGCCCGGGACAGGGGGAGCTGTTTTTT.

Comment on this clonotype: A much larger clone differs by one base, so this may be a read error. In DNA form, the CDR3 reads TGTGCCATCAGTTACGGGCTAGCGGGAAGGGAGCAGTACTTC. Amino acid sequence: CAISYGLAGREQYF. The genes are TRBV10-3 and TRBJ2-7; 9 bases agree with TRBD2. The germline CDR1 and CDR2 sequences are ENHRY and SYGVKD. Losses at the gene ends were 5 bases for V and 7 bases for J; bases not matched to a gene: 9. This CDR3 is 14 amino acids long.

Ten or more counts support this clonotype. The J gene is TRBJ2-7, the V gene TRBV28; 10 bases match TRBD2. CDR3 size: 15 residues. J gave up 2 bases and V 5 bases, and 6 bases lay outside the gene matches. Germline assignment: CDR1 MDHEN and CDR2 SYDVKM. The CDR3 sequence is CASSPWTSGTYEQYF. In DNA, the CDR3 is TGTGCCAGCAGTCCTTGGACTAGCGGCACCTACGAGCAGTACTTC.

This clonotype was recorded at least ten times. The CDR3 DNA sequence: TGTGCCAGCAGTTACCCCACGAATGAAAAACTGTTTTTT. The encoded protein is CASSYPTNEKLFF. The rearrangement uses TRBV6-5 and TRBJ1-4; the D is unclear. In germline, CDR1 is MNHEY, CDR2 SVGAGI. This CDR3 is built from 13 residues. With 2 bases removed from V and 5 bases from J, the gap between germline ends came to 6 bases.